These 30 T cell receptor beta chains were all obtained from the same sample, sequenced in a study of radiation and T cells in renal cell carcinoma (dated by TCRdb to about 2020). The intended sense of this specimen's time point label: baseline pretreatment blood. The sample's treatment or condition label, decoded: 15 Gy SBRT to primary tumor, nephrectomy 4 weeks later. Receptors were amplified or captured by the immunoSEQ multiplex PCR assay. TCRdb carries this immuneACCESS record with in-frame sequences only. Its versions omit some clonotypes, under half of them owing to an unresolved V gene in the studies checked, with the rest unexplained. Counted in this sample were under 65,000 clones; over 70% of them appeared once. The ten most abundant clones make up roughly 8% of the sample. The starting material was blood, obtained from a patient whose treatment included radiotherapy and nephrectomy. These receptors were collected from a man aged 55 to 70 with renal cell carcinoma.

The V call is TRBV10-3, the J call TRBJ1-1; perhaps TRBD1 as D (6 bases). The CDR3 loop spans 12 amino acids. Germline assignment: CDR1 ENHRY and CDR2 SYGVKD. V was cut by 6 bases and J by 2 bases, with 7 bases left in between. CDR3: CAIRGQNTEAFF. The CDR3, as DNA: TGTGCCATCAGGGGACAAAACACTGAAGCTTTCTTT.

The V and J genes are TRBV12-5 and TRBJ2-4, with 10 nucleotides matching TRBD2. The V gene end was trimmed by 0 bases and the J gene end by 0 bases; junction bases not matched to a gene: 14. Germline V lookup: CDR1 LGHNT, CDR2 FRNRAP. This CDR3 has 21 residues. The CDR3 coding sequence is TGTGCTAGTGGTTTGGTACCTAAACCTAGCGGGAGTCTGCTAGCCAAAAACATTCAGTACTTC. Protein: CASGLVPKPSGSLLAKNIQYF.

There are a few counts of this clone. The J gene is TRBJ1-1, the V gene TRBV6-1; the match to TRBD1 covers 8 bases. Germline CDR1 reads MNHNS; CDR2 reads SASEGT. V was clipped by 5 bases and J by 11 bases; unmatched bases: 16. The CDR3 spans 15 residues. In DNA form, the CDR3 reads TGTGCCAGCAGTCCTCAGGGGGCGGTGAGTGGTGTGGCTTTCTTT. Protein product: CASSPQGAVSGVAFF.

This chain joins TRBV30 and TRBJ2-3; D gene unclear. This CDR3 region has 14 residues. The V end lost 3 bases, the J end lost 0 bases, and 10 bases lay between the germline ends. Germline loops: CDR1 GTSNPN, CDR2 SVGIG (reference sequence). The CDR3 DNA follows: TGTGCCTGGAGGGGTAGTACTAGCACAGATACGCAGTATTTT. It yields the protein CAWRGSTSTDTQYF.

The genes are TRBV10-1 and TRBJ1-1, with D tentatively TRBD1 (6 bases). The V end was cut by 3 bases, the J end by 5 bases, with 16 bases between. Germline CDR1 is WNHNN and CDR2 is SYGVQD (reference sequence). The CDR3 runs to 15 residues. DNA of the CDR3: TGCGCCAGCAGTGACCCGGGGAAGGGGGGGACTGAAGCTTTCTTT. Protein sequence: CASSDPGKGGTEAFF.

This clone was seen only once. The rearrangement links TRBV7-9 to TRBJ2-5, with D possibly being TRBD1 (6 bases). In germline, CDR1 is SEHNR, CDR2 FQNEAQ (reference sequence). The CDR3 has 14 amino acids. V lost 3 bases, J lost 3 bases, and 11 bases lay in between. CDR3 amino acids: CASSLSQGKETQYF. CDR3 bases: TGTGCCAGCAGCTTGAGTCAGGGGAAAGAGACCCAGTACTTC.

This rearrangement joins TRBV9 to TRBJ1-1, with unresolved D. This CDR3 comprises 13 residues. The V end was cut by 1 base, the J end by 7 bases, with 11 bases between. Germline assignment: CDR1 SGDLS and CDR2 YYNGEE. Here the CDR3 DNA reads TGTGCCAGCAGCGTATCAATCGGCAGTGAAGCTTTCTTT. Amino acids: CASSVSIGSEAFF.

A single count supports this clone. The chain is built from TRBV11-3 and TRBJ2-3; D perhaps matches TRBD1 (5 bases). V was trimmed by 5 bases and J by 2 bases, leaving 14 bases between them. Germline V gene data show CDR1 as SGHNT and CDR2 as YENEEA. The CDR3 length is 15 residues. The CDR3 region is CASSPRQTHTDTQYF. The CDR3 DNA reads as TGTGCCAGCAGCCCGCGACAGACCCACACAGATACGCAGTATTTT.

The chain employs TRBV19 and TRBJ1-1; no firm D call. V lost 5 bases, J lost 0 bases, and 22 bases lay in between. The CDR3 runs 18 residues. Germline V gives CDR1 LNHDA, CDR2 SQIVND (reference sequence). The CDR3, as DNA: TGTGCCAGTAGTCCGGTTCCACTTGCGACCACTATGAACACTGAAGCTTTCTTT. It translates to CASSPVPLATTMNTEAFF. The complete variable domain, with remaining parts taken from reference TRBV19 and TRBJ1-1, reads DGGITQSPKYLFRKEGQNVTLSCEQNLNHDAMYWYRQDPGQGLRLIYYSQIVNDFQKGDIAEGYSVSREKKESFPLTVTSAQKNPTAFYLCASSPVPLATTMNTEAFFGQGTRLTVV.

This chain uses TRBV9 with TRBJ2-3, with unresolved D. The CDR3 length is 15 residues. Deletions cut 0 bases from V and 0 bases from J, with 8 bases between. Germline CDR1 and CDR2: SGDLS and YYNGEE. CDR3 region: CASSVDQDSTDTQYF. In DNA, the CDR3 is TGTGCCAGCAGCGTAGACCAAGACAGCACAGATACGCAGTATTTT.

The V call is TRBV30, the J call TRBJ1-2; 7 bases agree with TRBD1. This CDR3 has 13 residues. The germline gives CDR1 GTSNPN, CDR2 SVGIG (reference sequence). The V gene end was trimmed by 2 bases and the J gene end by 14 bases; junction bases not matched to a gene: 14. The CDR3 sequence is CAWSLQETGPLTF. CDR3 nucleotide sequence: TGTGCCTGGAGTCTACAAGAGACAGGGCCGCTTACCTTC.

The chain joins TRBV9 to TRBJ1-2, with 9 bases aligning to TRBD1. Germline CDR1 SGDLS, CDR2 YYNGEE. The CDR3 totals 17 residues. V shed 2 bases and J 0 bases; nucleotides not matched to a gene: 8. The CDR3 loop is CASSVRDRVGSNYGYTF. CDR3 nucleotides: TGTGCCAGCAGCGTCCGGGACAGGGTCGGTTCTAACTATGGCTACACCTTC.

The chain employs TRBV6-1 and TRBJ1-3; a possible D gene is TRBD1 (5 bases). The CDR3 loop spans 18 amino acids. Trimming removed 1 base from V and 0 bases from J, with 16 bases in between. Germline values: CDR1 MNHNS, CDR2 SASEGT. CDR3 region: CASSEEWSTVFSGNTIYF. The CDR3 DNA is TGTGCCAGCAGTGAAGAATGGTCGACAGTTTTCTCTGGAAACACCATATATTTT.

J is TRBJ1-2 and V is TRBV7-6, with a tentative D call TRBD1 (6 bases). This CDR3 contains 15 residues. The germline V gene encodes CDR1 SGHVS and CDR2 FNYEAQ. Trimming cost V 3 bases and J 7 bases, with 18 bases left between them. CDR3 DNA sequence: TGTGCCAGCAGCTTGGGGCAGGGGCTTCGTAGTGGCTACACCTTC. Its protein is CASSLGQGLRSGYTF.

For this clone: Additional DNA sequences in this sample encode the identical CDR3. The J gene is TRBJ2-2, the V gene TRBV5-1; D unresolved. In germline, CDR1 is SGHRS, CDR2 YFSETQ. This CDR3 is built from 14 residues. The V and J ends lost 0 bases and 1 base respectively, with 4 bases between them. The CDR3 is CASSLAGNTGELFF. The CDR3 nucleotides read TGCGCCAGCAGCTTGGCTGGGAACACCGGGGAGCTGTTTTTT.

The V call is TRBV7-2, the J call TRBJ1-2, with a possible D match to TRBD1 (5 bases). Germline lookup yields CDR1 SGHTA and CDR2 FQGNSA. The CDR3 loop spans 17 amino acids. V was shortened by 1 base and J by 3 bases, with 18 bases between the two germline ends. The DNA of the CDR3 is TGTGCCAGCAGCTTAGTCGCGGGGATCACAGGCGACTATGGCTACACCTTC. It yields the protein CASSLVAGITGDYGYTF.

The chain recombines TRBV5-1 with TRBJ2-1, with D tentatively TRBD2 (6 bases). There are 15 residues in the CDR3. Trimming cost V 4 bases and J 4 bases, with 15 bases left between them. The germline gives CDR1 SGHRS, CDR2 YFSETQ. The CDR3 nucleotides are TGCGCCAGCAGCGCGGGGAGCTCAGGATACAATGAGCAGTTCTTC. Protein product: CASSAGSSGYNEQFF.

The sample holds one count of this clone. The rearrangement joins TRBV10-3 to TRBJ2-7, with a tentative D call TRBD1 (6 bases). The germline CDR1 and CDR2 sequences are ENHRY and SYGVKD. This CDR3 region has 12 residues. Trimming shortened V by 6 bases and J by 4 bases, and 10 bases separated the two germline ends. As DNA, the CDR3 is TGTGCCATCAGGGACAGCCGATACGAGCAGTACTTC. Its protein product is CAIRDSRYEQYF.

The V call is TRBV6-6, the J call TRBJ2-7; no clear D. The V end was cut by 8 bases, the J end by 0 bases, with 11 bases between. Germline values: CDR1 MNHNY, CDR2 SVGAGI (reference sequence). There are 13 residues in the CDR3. In DNA form, the CDR3 reads TGTGCCAGCTCGGACCGGAGCTCCTACGAGCAGTACTTC. Protein: CASSDRSSYEQYF.

This chain joins TRBV5-1 and TRBJ1-1, with D possibly matching TRBD1 (5 bases). The germline V and J ends were trimmed by 4 bases and 7 bases, with 11 bases remaining between them. The CDR3 sequence is 12 residues long. CDR1 is SGHRS, CDR2 YFSETQ, per germline. CDR3 DNA sequence: TGCGCCAGCAGCGTCCGGGGGGGTGAAGCTTTCTTT. Translating it yields CASSVRGGEAFF.

The chain couples TRBV18 to TRBJ1-2; 8 nucleotides match TRBD1. This CDR3 has 16 amino acids. V lost 4 bases to trimming and J lost 4 bases; unmatched junction nucleotides: 11. The V gene's germline CDR1 is KGHSH and CDR2 LQKENI. As DNA, the CDR3 is TGTGCCAGCTCACTATTTTCGACAGGGGTTGGCTATGGCTACACCTTC. As protein: CASSLFSTGVGYGYTF.

The chain has TRBV15 and TRBJ2-7; D possibly uses TRBD1 or TRBD2 (6 bases each). This CDR3 is built from 16 residues. Germline CDR1 LNHNV, CDR2 YYDKDF (reference sequence). V was trimmed by 0 bases and J by 7 bases, leaving 19 bases between them. CDR3 nucleotide sequence: TGTGCCACCAGCAGAGAAGTGGTAGGGGGGCTGGGGGAGCAGTACTTC. Residues: CATSREVVGGLGEQYF.

This clone was observed a few times. This chain uses TRBV6-6 with TRBJ2-1; D may be TRBD2 (6 bases). With 5 bases removed from V and 0 bases from J, the gap between germline ends came to 14 bases. The CDR3 spans 16 residues. Germline V gene lookup returns CDR1 MNHNY and CDR2 SVGAGI (reference sequence). CDR3 in amino acids: CASSGLGGSSYNEQFF. CDR3 DNA sequence: TGTGCCAGCAGTGGCCTCGGGGGTAGCTCCTACAATGAGCAGTTCTTC.

V gene TRBV7-9 combines with J gene TRBJ2-1, with D unresolved. This CDR3 has 13 amino acids. V shed 5 bases and J shed 11 bases, with 16 bases lying between them. Germline assignment: CDR1 SEHNR and CDR2 FQNEAQ (reference sequence). CDR3 sequence: CASSLPELEQQFF. DNA for the CDR3: TGTGCCAGCAGCCTCCCAGAACTCGAACAGCAGTTCTTC.

J is TRBJ2-1 and V is TRBV5-1; the match to TRBD1 covers 11 bases. This CDR3 has 15 residues. The J segment lost 8 bases and the V segment lost 3 bases, leaving 7 bases of the junction unmatched. Germline assignment: CDR1 SGHRS and CDR2 YFSETQ. CDR3 region: CASSSGTGGFDEQFF. CDR3 in DNA: TGCGCCAGCAGCTCCGGGACAGGGGGTTTCGATGAGCAGTTCTTC.

The V gene is TRBV4-2, the J gene TRBJ2-5; 10 bases line up with TRBD2. V dropped 0 bases and J dropped 4; count of bases not matched to a gene: 8. There are 17 residues in the CDR3. Germline V CDR1 and CDR2: LGHNA, YNFKEQ. The CDR3 coding sequence is TGTGCCAGCAGCCAAGAGAAGGTACTAGCGGGACGAGAGACCCAGTACTTC. Its protein product is CASSQEKVLAGRETQYF.

The chain joins TRBV5-1 to TRBJ2-7, with TRBD1 matching over 10 bases. V lost 3 bases and J lost 2; bases outside the gene matches: 5. Germline values: CDR1 SGHRS, CDR2 YFSETQ. The CDR3 is 15 amino acids. In DNA form, the CDR3 reads TGCGCCAGCAGCTCGGGGGGACAGGGGACCTACGAGCAGTACTTC. Encoded protein: CASSSGGQGTYEQYF. Full variable domain (missing parts from reference TRBV5-1 and TRBJ2-7): KAGVTQTPRYLIKTRGQQVTLSCSPISGHRSVSWYQQTPGQGLQFLFEYFSETQRNKGNFPGRFSGRQFSNSRSEMNVSTLELGDSALYLCASSSGGQGTYEQYFGPGTRLTVT.

The CDR3: CASGLVVGQGGNQPQHF. The DNA of the CDR3 is TGTGCTAGTGGTTTGGTCGTTGGGCAGGGTGGGAATCAGCCCCAGCATTTT. The chain recombines TRBV12-5 with TRBJ1-5, with D maybe TRBD1 (5 bases). The CDR3 is 17 amino acids. Trimming took 0 bases from V and 4 from J, leaving 16 bases between them. Germline V lookup: CDR1 LGHNT, CDR2 FRNRAP. Full variable domain (missing parts from reference TRBV12-5 and TRBJ1-5): DARVTQTPRHKVTEMGQEVTMRCQPILGHNTVFWYRQTMMQGLELLAYFRNRAPLDDSGMPKDRFSAEMPDATLATLKIQPSEPRDSAVYFCASGLVVGQGGNQPQHFGDGTRLSIL.

Worth noting for this clone: Since a much larger clone is just one base distant, this may be a read error. V usage is TRBV7-8 and J usage is TRBJ2-1; D is perhaps TRBD2 (6 bases). The length of the CDR3 is 12 residues. The V gene's germline CDR1 is SGHVS and CDR2 FQNEAQ. V was pared by 2 bases and J by 11 bases, with 10 bases between. The CDR3, as DNA: TGTGCCAGCAGCTTACTAGCGAATAAGCAGTTCTTC. Translating it yields CASSLLANKQFF.

This clone was counted only a few times. In DNA, the CDR3 is TGTGCCAGTAGTATTTCAGCGCTCTCTGGAAACACCATATATTTT. Translated: CASSISALSGNTIYF. V and J are TRBV19 and TRBJ1-3; D call uncertain. Trimming took 3 bases from V and 0 from J, leaving 9 bases between them. Germline V gene sequence: CDR1 LNHDA, CDR2 SQIVND (reference sequence). The CDR3 sequence is 15 residues long. The whole variable domain, filled in from reference TRBV19 and TRBJ1-3, reads DGGITQSPKYLFRKEGQNVTLSCEQNLNHDAMYWYRQDPGQGLRLIYYSQIVNDFQKGDIAEGYSVSREKKESFPLTVTSAQKNPTAFYLCASSISALSGNTIYFGEGSWLTVV.